The source of this T cell receptor (beta chain) is a study of OX40 agonist ivuxolimab in advanced cancers. Blood sampling took place at baseline, cycle 4 day 1, and cycle 7 day 1. Sequencing used immunoSEQ multiplex PCR; TCRdb keeps in-frame clones, though not all of them. The sample has tens of thousands of clones, approximately 78% seen once; the top ten hold roughly 0.4%. There are 16 residues in the CDR3. Losses at the gene ends were 2 bases for V and 5 bases for J; bases not matched to a gene: 7. From germline, CDR1 is MDHEN and CDR2 SYDVKM. The clonotype comes from an adult with an advanced solid tumor such as melanoma, head and neck, liver or kidney cancer. The sample was CD4+ or CD8+ T cells sorted from blood, taken in a trial of the OX40 agonist ivuxolimab. This chain uses TRBV28 with TRBJ2-1, with 9 bases lining up with TRBD2. The DNA for the CDR3 is TGTGCCAGCAGTTTACCGATAGCGGGAGCTAACAATGAGCAGTTCTTC. This translates into CASSLPIAGANNEQFF.